Each of the 20 T cell receptor beta chains below was sequenced from the same sample in a study of blood T cell repertoires in COVID-19 (TCRdb year 2020). The receptor library was made with the immunoSEQ multiplex PCR assay. TCRdb re-hosts the immuneACCESS table, in-frame sequences only. Its copies lack some clones; in the studies checked, an unresolved V gene accounts for under half of them, and the cause for the rest is not known. The sample contains around 310,000 clones, nearly 90% of them found a single time. The ten largest clones take up around 0.96% of the sample. The sample taken for sequencing was peripheral blood. The receptors were gathered from a woman aged 40 to 55 with COVID-19, enrolled during active disease.

This rearrangement joins TRBV29-1 to TRBJ1-5, with D possibly being TRBD1 (6 bases). Germline CDR1 and CDR2: SQVTM and ANQGSEA. The V end was cut by 5 bases, the J end by 0 bases, with 11 bases between. This CDR3 comprises 14 residues. DNA of the CDR3: TGCAGCGTTTCAGGGGATTCTAGCAATCAGCCCCAGCATTTT. Translation: CSVSGDSSNQPQHF.

The chain employs TRBV3-1 (or the pseudogene TRBV3-2) and TRBJ2-1, with 7 bases matching TRBD2. This CDR3 has 13 amino acids. Germline V CDR1 and CDR2: LGHDT, YNNKEL (reference sequence). V gave up 0 bases and J gave up 13 bases; unmatched junction bases: 6. The CDR3 nucleotides are TGTGCCAGCAGCCAAGATCCGGGAGGCGCCCAGTTCTTC. Translating it yields CASSQDPGGAQFF.

The CDR3 DNA reads as TGTGCCAGCAGGGGGACTAGTAATAGCAATGAGCAGTTCTTC. It specifies CASRGTSNSNEQFF. The rearrangement links TRBV2 to TRBJ2-1, with 8 bases that match TRBD2. Trimming took 6 bases from V and 6 from J; bases not matched to a gene: 7. The CDR3 is 14 residues long. Germline V gene sequence: CDR1 SNHLY, CDR2 FYNNEI.

This clone has only one observation. The chain is built from TRBV6-2 or TRBV6-3 and TRBJ2-7, with TRBD2 as a possible D gene (6 bases). The germline V and J ends were trimmed by 1 base and 3 bases, with 16 bases remaining between them. The CDR3 is made up of 16 amino acids. The germline gives CDR1 MNHEY, CDR2 SVGEGT. This CDR3 is CASSYYGGKSVYEQYF. The CDR3 region has the DNA TGTGCCAGCAGTTACTATGGGGGGAAATCGGTCTACGAGCAGTACTTC.

Written as DNA, the CDR3 is TGTGCCAGTAGAGTAGGAGCTGAAAAACTGTTTTTT. Its protein is CASRVGAEKLFF. This rearrangement joins TRBV19 to TRBJ1-4; D gene uncertain. CDR1 and CDR2 (germline): LNHDA, SQIVND (reference sequence). The CDR3 has 12 amino acids. Trimming shortened V by 6 bases and J by 7 bases, and 9 bases separated the two germline ends.

The rearrangement links TRBV7-3 to TRBJ2-2, with no clear D. This CDR3 is 13 amino acids long. CDR1 SGHTA and CDR2 FQGTGA come from the germline V gene. Trimming took 1 base from V and 6 from J, leaving 6 bases between them. CDR3 region: CASSLRSSGELFF. CDR3 DNA: TGTGCCAGCAGCTTAAGGAGTTCCGGGGAGCTGTTTTTT.

This sequence joins TRBV7-9 and TRBJ2-1; 12 bases are shared with TRBD2. CDR1 SEHNR and CDR2 FQNEAQ come from the germline V gene (reference sequence). J lost 8 bases, V lost 2 bases, and 7 bases had no gene match. This CDR3 comprises 16 residues. CDR3 in amino acids: CASSLRGTSGSDEQFF. DNA of the CDR3: TGTGCCAGCAGCTTAAGGGGGACTAGCGGGTCCGATGAGCAGTTCTTC. Looking up the rest from reference TRBV7-9 and TRBJ2-1 gives the full variable domain: DTGVSQNPRHKITKRGQNVTFRCDPISEHNRLYWYRQTLGQGPEFLTYFQNEAQLEKSRLLSDRFSAERPKGSFSTLEIQRTEQGDSAMYLCASSLRGTSGSDEQFFGPGTRLTVL.

This chain uses TRBV6-4 with TRBJ1-5; maybe TRBD1 (6 bases). The CDR3 consists of 15 residues. Germline CDR1 is MRHNA and CDR2 is SNTAGT. The germline V and J ends were trimmed by 6 bases and 3 bases, with 15 bases remaining between them. In nucleotides, the CDR3 is TGTGCCAGCAGCCCTCAGGCAGGGGTCAATCAGCCCCAGCATTTT. Amino acids: CASSPQAGVNQPQHF.

The V gene is TRBV7-8, the J gene TRBJ2-1; D is unclear. Per germline, CDR1 SGHVS and CDR2 FQNEAQ. The CDR3 is 13 residues long. V was cut by 6 bases and J by 8 bases, with 14 bases left in between. CDR3 region: CASSLLGFYEQFF. The CDR3 DNA follows: TGTGCCAGCAGTCTTCTAGGTTTCTATGAGCAGTTCTTC.

The rearrangement uses TRBV12-3 or TRBV12-4 and TRBJ1-6; D remains ambiguous. The CDR3 loop spans 13 amino acids. V was trimmed by 4 bases and J by 5 bases, leaving 6 bases between them. DNA of the CDR3: TGTGCCAGCAGTTCGACACATAATTCACCCCTCCACTTT. Its protein product is CASSSTHNSPLHF.

This clone was observed a handful of times. The chain combines TRBV20-1 with TRBJ2-7; no definite D call. CDR3 length equals 14 residues. Germline CDR1 DFQATT, CDR2 SNEGSKA (reference sequence). Trimming removed 5 bases at V and 0 bases at J, with 14 bases between. The CDR3 is CSARAGSSSYEQYF. Here the CDR3 DNA reads TGCAGTGCTCGTGCAGGTTCATCCTCCTACGAGCAGTACTTC.

The V call is TRBV2, the J call TRBJ2-7; no reliable D call. This CDR3 is built from 12 residues. Per the germline V gene, CDR1 is SNHLY and CDR2 is FYNNEI. Trimming removed 4 bases from V and 4 bases from J, with 8 bases in between. This chain's CDR3 is CASSVSGYEQYF. The CDR3 coding sequence is TGTGCCAGCAGTGTTTCAGGTTACGAGCAGTACTTC.

This clone was counted a single time. The chain recombines TRBV10-3 with TRBJ2-1; TRBD2 matches at 7 bases. Per the germline V gene, CDR1 is ENHRY and CDR2 is SYGVKD. This CDR3 has 17 amino acids. The junction had 11 bases not matched to a gene; V was cut back by 0 bases and J by 6 bases. The CDR3 reads CAISESGSGGRGNEQFF. In nucleotides, the CDR3 is TGTGCCATCAGTGAGTCGGGCTCGGGAGGCCGGGGCAATGAGCAGTTCTTC.

The chain is built from TRBV20-1 and TRBJ1-2; D remains ambiguous. The CDR3 covers 15 residues. Germline CDR1 is DFQATT and CDR2 is SNEGSKA (reference sequence). Trimming removed 3 bases at V and 2 bases at J, with 16 bases between. In nucleotides, the CDR3 is TGCAGTGCTAGTGGTTGGGAGGCCCAAAACTATGGCTACACCTTC. Translation: CSASGWEAQNYGYTF.

The chain couples TRBV19 to TRBJ1-4, with 9 bases matching TRBD1. From germline, CDR1 is LNHDA and CDR2 SQIVND (reference sequence). The ends lost 5 bases at V and 5 bases at J; junction bases unmatched: 9. This CDR3 comprises 16 residues. In DNA, the CDR3 is TGTGCCAGTAGTCCGCCTGGGACAGGGCCCAATGAAAAACTGTTTTTT. Its translation: CASSPPGTGPNEKLFF.

The chain recombines TRBV5-1 with TRBJ1-2; D gene ambiguous. Germline V gene sequence: CDR1 SGHRS, CDR2 YFSETQ. The CDR3 covers 14 residues. Trimming pared 4 bases from V and 2 bases from J, leaving 12 bases between. This CDR3 is CASSPRPENYGYTF. CDR3 sequence (DNA): TGCGCCAGCAGCCCCCGCCCCGAGAACTATGGCTACACCTTC.

The V call is TRBV5-1, the J call TRBJ2-5, with D possibly TRBD1 on 5 matching bases. Germline V CDR1 and CDR2: SGHRS, YFSETQ. The CDR3 totals 14 residues. Trimming removed 7 bases at V and 3 bases at J, with 16 bases between. CDR3 coding DNA: TGCGCCAGCGCCAACAGGCAGGGAAAAGAGACCCAGTACTTC. Its protein is CASANRQGKETQYF.

The chain joins TRBV5-4 to TRBJ2-4; 10 nucleotides align to TRBD1. CDR1 and CDR2 (germline): SGHNT, YYREEE (reference sequence). The CDR3 length is 16 residues. Germline trimming cut 4 bases from V and 1 base from J; bases unmatched to any gene: 5. The DNA for the CDR3 is TGTGCCAGCAGCACACCGGGACAGGGGGCCAAAAACATTCAGTACTTC. It yields the protein CASSTPGQGAKNIQYF.

The chain joins TRBV7-2 to TRBJ2-3; TRBD2 is a possible D gene (6 bases). The ends were cut back, 1 base at V and 11 bases at J, with 10 bases in the middle. Germline V gene lookup returns CDR1 SGHTA and CDR2 FQGNSA. The CDR3 length is 12 residues. For the CDR3, the DNA is TGTGCCAGCAGCTTAGTGCTAGCGCTGCAGTATTTT. Translating it yields CASSLVLALQYF.

The rearrangement joins TRBV7-9 to TRBJ2-5; D is perhaps TRBD1 (6 bases). Germline V gene data show CDR1 as SEHNR and CDR2 as FQNEAQ (reference sequence). This CDR3 spans 14 amino acids. Trimming cost V 3 bases and J 2 bases, with 10 bases left between them. For the CDR3, the DNA is TGTGCCAGCAGCTTTCGACAGGCGCAAGAGACCCAGTACTTC. Amino acid sequence: CASSFRQAQETQYF.